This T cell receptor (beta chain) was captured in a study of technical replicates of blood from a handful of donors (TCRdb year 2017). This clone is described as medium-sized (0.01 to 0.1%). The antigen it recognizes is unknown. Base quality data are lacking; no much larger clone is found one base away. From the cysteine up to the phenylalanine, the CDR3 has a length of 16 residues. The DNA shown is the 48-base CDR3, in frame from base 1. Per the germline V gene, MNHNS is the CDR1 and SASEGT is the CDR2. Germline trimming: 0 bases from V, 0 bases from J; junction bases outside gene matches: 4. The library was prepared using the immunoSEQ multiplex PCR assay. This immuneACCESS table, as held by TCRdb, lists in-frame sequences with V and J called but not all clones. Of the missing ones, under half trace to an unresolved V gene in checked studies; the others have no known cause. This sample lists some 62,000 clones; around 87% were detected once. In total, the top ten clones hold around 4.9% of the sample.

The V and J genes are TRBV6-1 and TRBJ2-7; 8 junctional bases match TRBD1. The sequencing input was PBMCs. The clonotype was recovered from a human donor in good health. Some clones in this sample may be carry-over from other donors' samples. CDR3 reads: CASSEALGTGSYEQYF. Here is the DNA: TGTGCCAGCAGTGAAGCGCTCGGGACAGGCTCCTACGAGCAGTACTTC.